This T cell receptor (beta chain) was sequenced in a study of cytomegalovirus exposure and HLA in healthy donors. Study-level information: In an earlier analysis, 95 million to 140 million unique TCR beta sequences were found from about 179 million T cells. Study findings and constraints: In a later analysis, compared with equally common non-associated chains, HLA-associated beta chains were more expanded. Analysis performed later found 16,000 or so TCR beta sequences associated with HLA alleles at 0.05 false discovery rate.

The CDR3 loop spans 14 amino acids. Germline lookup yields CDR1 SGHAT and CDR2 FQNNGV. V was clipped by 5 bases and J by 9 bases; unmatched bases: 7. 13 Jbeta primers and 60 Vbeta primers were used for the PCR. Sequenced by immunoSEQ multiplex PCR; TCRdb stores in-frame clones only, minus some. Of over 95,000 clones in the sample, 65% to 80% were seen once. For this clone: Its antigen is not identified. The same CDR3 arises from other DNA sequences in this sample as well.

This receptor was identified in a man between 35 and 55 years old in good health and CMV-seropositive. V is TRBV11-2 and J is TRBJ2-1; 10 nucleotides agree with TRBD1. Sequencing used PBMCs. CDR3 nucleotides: TGTGCCAGCAGCCCCCGGGACAGGGGCGGTGAGCAGTTCTTC. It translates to CASSPRDRGGEQFF.